What follows is one TCR beta chain and its context. Its antigen is currently unknown. This entry belongs to a study of blood T cells in healthy people across ages. Study-wide results and limits: Roughly linear declines in TCR beta diversity per million T cells occurred with age. Researchers deemed the diversity estimates from one million T cells underestimates. It was the long-lived donors that had more naive CD4+ cells and higher diversity than aged donors.

Then a second PCR, running roughly 7 to 11 cycles, was carried out with a sample-barcoded 5' primer and a J-beta primer mix. Paired-end reads containing CDR3 totaled no fewer than 3 million for each sample. In TCRdb, the 5' RACE reads were re-called with MiXCR into one record per CDR3 protein. The sample includes about 570,000 distinct CDR3 sequences, about 25% of them seen just once. The germline V gene encodes CDR1 ENHRY and CDR2 SYGVKD. Trimming cost V 4 bases and J 4 bases; bases outside gene matches: 17. CDR3 length: 19 amino acids. V gene TRBV10-3 combines with J gene TRBJ1-4; 8 bases are a match to TRBD1. Sequenced material: blood. The receptor's source is a woman aged 65 to 85 in good health. This CDR3 reads CAISASPPGTGALNEKLFF. The CDR3 DNA follows: TGTGCCATCAGTGCTTCCCCCCCCGGGACAGGCGCCCTTAATGAAAAACTGTTTTTT.